This T cell receptor beta chain was recovered during a study of vaccination effects on CD4 cells after COVID-19. In the ViraFEST assay, antigen-specific CD4+ clonotypes were identified by expansion after peptide-pool stimulation. Researchers isolated CD4+ T cells once approximately ten days of culture had elapsed. Recipients of the vaccine had no prior SARS-CoV-2 infection and negative nucleocapsid antibodies. Cultures got half-medium changes with IL-2 on days 3 and 7. TCRdb keeps only in-frame clones here, not all; method: immunoSEQ multiplex PCR. The repertoire consists of 20,000 to 25,000 clones, with 60% to 80% occurring once and the leading ten covering approximately 10%. Notes on the study in general: Both infection-induced and vaccine-induced clones contracted markedly at late post-vaccination timepoints.

This clone was observed a handful of times. Its antigen is not known. The clonotype comes from a human donor who received a COVID-19 vaccine. The material was CD4+ T cells from PBMCs cultured with HCoV-NL63 spike peptides, obtained before COVID-19 vaccination.

The CDR3 loop is CASSPQNTIYF. In nucleotides, the CDR3 is TGTGCCAGCAGCCCCCAAAACACCATATATTTT. The V gene is TRBV11-2, the J gene TRBJ1-3; D unclear. This CDR3 is 11 amino acids long. Germline-derived CDR1 and CDR2 are SGHAT and FQNNGV. V gave up 5 bases and J gave up 6 bases, with 5 bases separating them.